What follows is one T cell receptor beta chain and its context. Germline CDR1 and CDR2: SGDLS and YYNGEE. The V and J ends lost 0 bases and 0 bases respectively, with 7 bases between them. The CDR3 covers 14 residues. Libraries were prepared by immunoSEQ multiplex PCR; TCRdb keeps only in-frame clonotypes and omits some of them. The sample lists roughly 100,000 clones, around 92% occurring once. This sample stems from a study of control samples from healthy donors and cancer patients. This TCR derives from a woman aged 18 to 35 in good health. Source material: blood. The rearrangement links TRBV9 to TRBJ2-7; D is undetermined. The CDR3 DNA is TGTGCCAGCAGCGTAGCGGATGCCTCCTACGAGCAGTACTTC. This codes for CASSVADASYEQYF.